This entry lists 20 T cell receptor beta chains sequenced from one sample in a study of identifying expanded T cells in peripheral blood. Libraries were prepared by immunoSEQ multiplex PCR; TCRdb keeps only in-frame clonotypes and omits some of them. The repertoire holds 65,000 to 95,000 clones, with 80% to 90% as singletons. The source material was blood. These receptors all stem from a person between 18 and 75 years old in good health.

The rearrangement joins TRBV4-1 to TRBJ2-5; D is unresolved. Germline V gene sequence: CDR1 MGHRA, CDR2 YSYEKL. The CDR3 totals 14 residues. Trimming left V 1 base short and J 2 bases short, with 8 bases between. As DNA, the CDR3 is TGCGCCAGCAGCCAAGGATTGGGGCAAGAGACCCAGTACTTC. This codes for CASSQGLGQETQYF.

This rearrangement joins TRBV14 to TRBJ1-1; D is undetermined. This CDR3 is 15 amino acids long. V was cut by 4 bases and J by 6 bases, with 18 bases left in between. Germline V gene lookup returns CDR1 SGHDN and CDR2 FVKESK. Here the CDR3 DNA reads TGTGCCAGCAGCCCCCGCGGTTTGGGGTCGGCTGAAGCTTTCTTT. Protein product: CASSPRGLGSAEAFF.

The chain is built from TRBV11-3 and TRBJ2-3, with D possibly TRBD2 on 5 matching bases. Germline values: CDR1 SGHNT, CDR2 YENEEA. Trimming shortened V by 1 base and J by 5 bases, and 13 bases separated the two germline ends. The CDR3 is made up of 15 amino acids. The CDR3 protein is CASSLAVGRGDTQYF. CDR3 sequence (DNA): TGTGCCAGCAGCTTAGCGGTAGGGAGAGGAGATACGCAGTATTTT. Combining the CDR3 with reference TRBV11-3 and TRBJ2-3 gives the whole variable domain EAGVVQSPRYKIIEKKQPVAFWCNPISGHNTLYWYLQNLGQGPELLIRYENEEAVDDSQLPKDRFSAERLKGVDSTLKIQPAELGDSAVYLCASSLAVGRGDTQYFGPGTRLTVL.

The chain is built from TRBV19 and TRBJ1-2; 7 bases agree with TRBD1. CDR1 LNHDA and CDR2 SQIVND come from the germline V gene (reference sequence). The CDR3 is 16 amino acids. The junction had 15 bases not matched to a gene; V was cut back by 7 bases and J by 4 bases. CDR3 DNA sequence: TGTGCCAGTACCGAAACCCTTCAGGGGGTCCCCTATGGCTACACCTTC. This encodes CASTETLQGVPYGYTF.

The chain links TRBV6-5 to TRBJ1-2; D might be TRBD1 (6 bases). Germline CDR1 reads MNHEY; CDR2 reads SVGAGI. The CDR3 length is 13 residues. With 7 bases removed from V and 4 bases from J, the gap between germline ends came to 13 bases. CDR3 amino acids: CASKKGGGYGYTF. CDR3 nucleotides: TGTGCCAGCAAAAAGGGGGGGGGCTATGGCTACACCTTC.

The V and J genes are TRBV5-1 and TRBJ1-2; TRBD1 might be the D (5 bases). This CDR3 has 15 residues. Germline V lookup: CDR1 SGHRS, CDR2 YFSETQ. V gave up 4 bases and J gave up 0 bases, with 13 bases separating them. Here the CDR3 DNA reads TGCGCCAGCAGCCCGCTCGGGGGTACTAACTATGGCTACACCTTC. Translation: CASSPLGGTNYGYTF.

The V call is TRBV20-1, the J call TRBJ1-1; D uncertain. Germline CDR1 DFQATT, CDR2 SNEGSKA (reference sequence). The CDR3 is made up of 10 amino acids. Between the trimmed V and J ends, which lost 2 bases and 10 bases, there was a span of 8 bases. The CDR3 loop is CSARPEVAFF. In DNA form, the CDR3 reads TGCAGTGCTAGACCCGAAGTAGCTTTCTTT.

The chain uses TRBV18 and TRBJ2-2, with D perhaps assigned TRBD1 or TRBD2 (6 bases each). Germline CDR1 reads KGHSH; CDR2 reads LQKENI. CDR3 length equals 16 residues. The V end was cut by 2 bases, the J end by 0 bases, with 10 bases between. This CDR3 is CASSPSGATNTGELFF. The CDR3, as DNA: TGTGCCAGCTCACCATCGGGGGCTACGAACACCGGGGAGCTGTTTTTT.

CDR3 in DNA: TGTGCCAGCAGCTTAGAGTTCTCCTACAATGAGCAGTTCTTC. Translated, it gives CASSLEFSYNEQFF. The chain links TRBV11-2 to TRBJ2-1; D is unclear. With 0 bases removed from V and 0 bases from J, the gap between germline ends came to 3 bases. Germline V gene lookup returns CDR1 SGHAT and CDR2 FQNNGV. This CDR3 region has 14 residues. The variable domain in full, completed from reference TRBV11-2 and TRBJ2-1, reads EAGVAQSPRYKIIEKRQSVAFWCNPISGHATLYWYQQILGQGPKLLIQFQNNGVVDDSQLPKDRFSAERLKGVDSTLKIQPAKLEDSAVYLCASSLEFSYNEQFFGPGTRLTVL.

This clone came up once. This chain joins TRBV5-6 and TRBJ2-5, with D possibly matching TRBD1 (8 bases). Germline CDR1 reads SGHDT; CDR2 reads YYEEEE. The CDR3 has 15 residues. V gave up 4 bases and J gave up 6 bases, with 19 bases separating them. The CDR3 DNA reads TGTGCCAGCAGCAATGGACAGGGAGGGAAAAAGACCCAGTACTTC. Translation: CASSNGQGGKKTQYF. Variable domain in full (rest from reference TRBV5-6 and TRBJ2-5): DAGVTQSPTHLIKTRGQQVTLRCSPKSGHDTVSWYQQALGQGPQFIFQYYEEEERQRGNFPDRFSGHQFPNYSSELNVNALLLGDSALYLCASSNGQGGKKTQYFGPGTRLLVL.

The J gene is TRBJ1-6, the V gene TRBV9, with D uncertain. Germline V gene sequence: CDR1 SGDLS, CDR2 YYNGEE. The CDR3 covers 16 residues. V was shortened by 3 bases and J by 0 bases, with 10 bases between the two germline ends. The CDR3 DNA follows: TGTGCCAGCAGCGCCGATGACGGCTCCTATAATTCACCCCTCCACTTT. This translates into CASSADDGSYNSPLHF.

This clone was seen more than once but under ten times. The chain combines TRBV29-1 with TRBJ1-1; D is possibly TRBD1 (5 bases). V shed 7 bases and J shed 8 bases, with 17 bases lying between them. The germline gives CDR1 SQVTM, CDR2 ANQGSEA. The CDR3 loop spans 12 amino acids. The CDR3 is CSADPGPLEAFF. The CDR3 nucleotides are TGCAGCGCCGATCCGGGACCGTTGGAAGCTTTCTTT.

This chain's CDR3 is CASGASRARPQHF. CDR3 sequence (DNA): TGTGCCAGCGGGGCCAGTCGAGCAAGGCCCCAGCATTTT. The rearrangement joins TRBV27 to TRBJ1-5, with D possibly TRBD1 on 5 matching bases. There are 13 residues in the CDR3. Trimming left V 8 bases short and J 9 bases short, with 17 bases between. Germline V gene sequence: CDR1 MNHEY, CDR2 SMNVEV (reference sequence).

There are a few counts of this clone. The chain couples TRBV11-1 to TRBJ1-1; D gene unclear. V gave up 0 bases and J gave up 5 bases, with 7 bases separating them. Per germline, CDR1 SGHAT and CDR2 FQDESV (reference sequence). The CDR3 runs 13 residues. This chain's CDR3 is CASSLALGTEAFF. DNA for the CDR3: TGTGCCAGCAGCTTAGCGCTAGGGACTGAAGCTTTCTTT.

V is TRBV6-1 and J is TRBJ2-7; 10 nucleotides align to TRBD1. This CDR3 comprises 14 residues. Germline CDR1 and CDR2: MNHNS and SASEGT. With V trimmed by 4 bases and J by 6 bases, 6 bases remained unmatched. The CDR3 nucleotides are TGTGCCAGCAGTGCTCTGGGACAGGGGACCGAGCAGTACTTC. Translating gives CASSALGQGTEQYF.

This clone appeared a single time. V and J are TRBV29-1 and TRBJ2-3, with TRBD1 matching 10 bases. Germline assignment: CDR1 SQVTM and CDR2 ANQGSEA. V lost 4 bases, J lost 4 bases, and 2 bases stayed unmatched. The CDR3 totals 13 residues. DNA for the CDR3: TGCAGCGTTGGACAGGGGGCCGCAGATACGCAGTATTTT. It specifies CSVGQGAADTQYF.

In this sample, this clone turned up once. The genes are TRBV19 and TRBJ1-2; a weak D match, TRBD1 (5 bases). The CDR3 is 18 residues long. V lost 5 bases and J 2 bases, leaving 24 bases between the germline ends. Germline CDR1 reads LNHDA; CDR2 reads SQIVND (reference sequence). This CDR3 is CASSPGQGVGGQNYGYTF. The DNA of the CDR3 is TGTGCCAGTAGTCCAGGACAAGGTGTCGGGGGTCAGAACTATGGCTACACCTTC.

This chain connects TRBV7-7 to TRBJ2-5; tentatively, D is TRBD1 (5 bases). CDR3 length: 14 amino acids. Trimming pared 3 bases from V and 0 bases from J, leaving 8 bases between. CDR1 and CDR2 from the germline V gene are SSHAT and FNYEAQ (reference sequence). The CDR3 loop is CASSLVGDQETQYF. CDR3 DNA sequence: TGTGCCAGCAGCTTGGTAGGGGACCAAGAGACCCAGTACTTC.

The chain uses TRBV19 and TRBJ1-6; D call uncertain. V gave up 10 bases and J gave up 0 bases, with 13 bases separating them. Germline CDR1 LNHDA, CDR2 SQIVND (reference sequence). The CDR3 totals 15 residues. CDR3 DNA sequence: TGTGCCACTTCGGAGGTGGACTCCTATAATTCACCCCTCCACTTT. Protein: CATSEVDSYNSPLHF. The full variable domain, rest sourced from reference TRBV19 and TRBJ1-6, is DGGITQSPKYLFRKEGQNVTLSCEQNLNHDAMYWYRQDPGQGLRLIYYSQIVNDFQKGDIAEGYSVSREKKESFPLTVTSAQKNPTAFYLCATSEVDSYNSPLHFGNGTRLTVT.

CDR3 loop: CAWTRDNSPDTQYF. CDR3 in DNA: TGTGCCTGGACCAGGGACAATTCTCCAGATACGCAGTATTTT. This sequence joins TRBV30 and TRBJ2-3; perhaps TRBD1 as D (6 bases). The CDR3 sequence is 14 residues long. V lost 4 bases, J lost 4 bases, and 15 bases lay in between. The V gene's germline CDR1 is GTSNPN and CDR2 SVGIG (reference sequence).